This TCR beta chain is drawn from a study of blood T cell repertoires in COVID-19. Participants reported their clinical history, and cohort assignment relied on those reports. Recovered status applied to Cohort 3 donors who had two consecutive negative PCRs. It also applied to those with clearance or with symptom resolution. Assay used: immunoSEQ multiplex PCR; TCRdb lists only in-frame clones, some missing. This sample has fewer than 300,000 clones, with approximately 85% found just once. From germline, CDR1 is SGHTA and CDR2 FQGNSA. The V end lost 7 bases, the J end lost 8 bases, and 14 bases lay between the germline ends. The CDR3 contains 12 residues.

The chain combines TRBV7-2 with TRBJ1-2; no definite D call. This sequence was found in a woman aged 25-40 years who had recovered from COVID-19. Sequenced: PBMCs or T cells enriched from blood (not recorded which). The CDR3 DNA follows: TGTGCCAGCACCTCGAACCCAGGCGGCTACACCTTC. Its translation is CASTSNPGGYTF.